This paragraph covers one TCR beta chain sequence. Its matching antigen is unknown. Since no conserved phenylalanine or tryptophan closes the CDR3, a read error is the likely cause. These data are taken from a study of post-analysis software for immune sequencing data. Looking at the study overall: Relapsing-remitting, secondary progressive and progressive-relapsing forms of multiple sclerosis all featured among disease courses.

Germline V gene sequence: CDR1 DFQATT, CDR2 SNEGSKA (reference sequence). The CDR3 length is 13 residues. Unique molecular identifiers were present in the TCR beta cDNA libraries. TCRdb independently ran MiXCR on the PCR reads; one entry per CDR3 protein. The sample has 600,000 to 750,000 distinct CDR3 sequences, 55% to 60% seen once. Broader study findings: Comparison of patients with controls showed about 5 TRBV segments more frequent in patients, TRBV5-6, TRBV5-1 and TRBV20-1 among them. Relative to controls, patients with multiple sclerosis showed significantly lower normalized Chao1 diversity. The authors found that F measure strongly co-clustered same-batch samples.

The V call is TRBV20-1, the J call TRBJ2-1, with 7 nucleotides matching TRBD2. Material: blood. The receptor's source is a girl aged 2-10 years with multiple sclerosis. DNA of the CDR3: TGCTCCCCGGGCGGGGGCTCCTACAATGAGCAGTTCTGC. It encodes CSPGGGSYNEQFC.